This is a list of T cell receptor beta chains from one sample in a study of regulatory T cells in long-lasting Graves disease. TCRdb re-derived calls from the multiplex PCR reads in MiXCR, one entry per CDR3 protein. The repertoire consists of about 300,000 distinct CDR3 sequences, with 22% occurring once and the leading ten covering approximately 60%. Source: peripheral blood mononuclear cells (PBMCs), taken when the disease was refractory, from a patient treated with antithyroid drugs. The receptors were gathered from a female donor with Graves disease. CDR3s leave out the opening cysteine and the closing phenylalanine or tryptophan.

j_call v_call cdr3_aa
TRBJ1-2 TRBV5-6 ASSEQGWGYT
TRBJ1-2 TRBV6-2/TRBV6-3 ASSYSGQERGYT
TRBJ1-1 TRBV7-9 ASSLAESNTEAF
TRBJ2-1 TRBV11-2 ASSSWNEQF
TRBJ1-1 TRBV5-1 ASSLQGLEAF
TRBJ2-7 TRBV6-2/TRBV6-3 ASSYSILGRSDEQY
TRBJ1-5 TRBV30 AWSVQSAGSQPQH
TRBJ2-7 TRBV4-3 ASSQGGQGTSYEQY
TRBJ1-1 TRBV5-1 ASSLGQPLTEAF
TRBJ1-4 TRBV4-1 ASSQGAQQGEKLF
TRBJ2-7 TRBV18 ASSSPSRLAREQY
TRBJ1-4 TRBV18 ASSQQTNEKLF
TRBJ1-2 TRBV2 ASSERGASDYGYT
TRBJ2-4 TRBV20-1 SARQGGDIQY
TRBJ1-2 TRBV12-3/TRBV12-4 ASTRTGGMGGYT
TRBJ1-5 TRBV10-3 AISDGNQPQH
TRBJ2-5 TRBV15 ATSRDRSKETQY
TRBJ2-7 TRBV20-1 SARVVTFGRATYEQY
TRBJ1-1 TRBV28 ASSLAGSNTEAF
TRBJ2-5 TRBV6-1 ASYRVGQETQY
TRBJ2-5 TRBV7-6 ASSFNEDRRETQY
TRBJ2-7 TRBV20-1 SASLREGYYEQY
TRBJ1-2 TRBV7-2 ASSLNGADYGYT
TRBJ1-1 TRBV19 ASSIVTRNTEAF
TRBJ2-2 TRBV27 ASSSFLGREATGELF
TRBJ1-2 TRBV7-2 ASSRDANYGYT
TRBJ2-3 TRBV6-1 ASSPYVALGTDTQY
TRBJ2-7 TRBV6-5 ASSYEGASGTFYEQY
TRBJ1-1 TRBV28 ASSWGLNTEAF
TRBJ1-5 TRBV19 ASSIQGVTDQPQH
TRBJ2-1 TRBV10-3 AISESTGASSYNEQF
TRBJ2-7 TRBV5-5 ASSWGTGDYEQY
TRBJ2-2 TRBV13 ASSSGWDYPTGELF
TRBJ1-6 TRBV7-9 ASSRQTGGDSPLH
TRBJ2-7 TRBV20-1 SAREWGRDSYEQY
TRBJ2-7 TRBV6-1 ASSRTSGGQY
TRBJ1-5 TRBV10-3 AIRDGLGQPQH
TRBJ1-2 TRBV9 ASSVATGVLRYT
TRBJ2-2 TRBV29-1 SVVIQGNTGELF
TRBJ1-5 TRBV28 ASNLLRQPQH
TRBJ2-1 TRBV7-2 ASSWGTYNEQF
TRBJ2-5 TRBV28 ASSPAPGETQY
TRBJ1-1 TRBV6-1 ASRREDGTEHMNTEAF
TRBJ2-1 TRBV7-2 ASSLPGLAGGVEQF
TRBJ1-5 TRBV7-8 ASSPQDGGRSQPQH
TRBJ2-7 TRBV27 ASRGTEFSYEQY
TRBJ2-5 TRBV28 ASSFYRAPGRETQY